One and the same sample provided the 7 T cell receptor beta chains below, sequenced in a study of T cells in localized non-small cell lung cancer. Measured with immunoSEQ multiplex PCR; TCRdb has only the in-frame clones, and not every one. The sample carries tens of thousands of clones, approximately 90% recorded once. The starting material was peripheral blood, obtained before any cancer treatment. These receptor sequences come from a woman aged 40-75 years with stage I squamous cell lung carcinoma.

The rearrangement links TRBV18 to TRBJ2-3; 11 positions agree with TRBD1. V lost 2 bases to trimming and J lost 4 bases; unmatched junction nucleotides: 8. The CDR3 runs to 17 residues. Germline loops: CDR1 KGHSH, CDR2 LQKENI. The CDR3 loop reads CASSPTQGQGAPDTQYF. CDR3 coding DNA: TGTGCCAGCTCACCAACTCAAGGACAGGGGGCCCCAGATACGCAGTATTTT.

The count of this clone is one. Here the CDR3 DNA reads TGTGCCACCAGCCCGGGGGGACTCGAGCAGTACTTC. This sequence encodes CATSPGGLEQYF. The chain uses TRBV15 and TRBJ2-7; 7 bases map to TRBD2. The CDR3 covers 12 residues. The germline V gene encodes CDR1 LNHNV and CDR2 YYDKDF (reference sequence). V shed 5 bases, J shed 6 bases, and the junction held 4 bases outside the gene matches.

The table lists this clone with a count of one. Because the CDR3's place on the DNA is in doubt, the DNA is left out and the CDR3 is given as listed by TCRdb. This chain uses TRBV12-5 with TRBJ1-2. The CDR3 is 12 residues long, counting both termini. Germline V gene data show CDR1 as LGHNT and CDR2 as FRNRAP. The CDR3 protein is CASGLERDGYTF.

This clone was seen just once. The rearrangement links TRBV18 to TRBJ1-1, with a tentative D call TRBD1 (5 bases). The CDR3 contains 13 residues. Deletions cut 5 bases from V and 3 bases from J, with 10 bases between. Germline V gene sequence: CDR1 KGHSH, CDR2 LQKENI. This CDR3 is CASSAGTDTEAFF. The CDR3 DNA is TGTGCCAGCTCAGCAGGGACGGACACTGAAGCTTTCTTT.

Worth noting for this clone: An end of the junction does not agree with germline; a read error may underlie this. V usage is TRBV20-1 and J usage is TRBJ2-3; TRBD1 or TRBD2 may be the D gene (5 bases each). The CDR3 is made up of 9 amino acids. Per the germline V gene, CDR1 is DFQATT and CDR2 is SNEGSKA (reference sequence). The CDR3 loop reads CSAGTTQLF. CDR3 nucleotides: TGCAGTGCGGGGACCACACAGCTTTTT.

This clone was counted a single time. The CDR3 sequence is CASSDWGGNEQFF. As DNA, the CDR3 is TGTGCCAGCAGTGACTGGGGAGGCAATGAGCAGTTCTTC. The genes are TRBV6-4 and TRBJ2-1, with D possibly matching TRBD2 (6 bases). In germline, CDR1 is MRHNA, CDR2 SNTAGT. With 1 base removed from V and 6 bases from J, the gap between germline ends came to 7 bases. The CDR3 contains 13 residues.

CDR3 region: CASSGGFSSPLHF. In DNA, the CDR3 is TGTGCCAGTAGTGGGGGGTTTAGTTCACCCCTCCACTTT. The rearrangement joins TRBV19 to TRBJ1-6, with a tentative D call TRBD1 (5 bases). The CDR3 length is 13 residues. Trimming stripped 5 bases from V and 9 bases from J, with 11 bases between. In germline, CDR1 is LNHDA, CDR2 SQIVND (reference sequence).